A single TCR beta chain is shown here with its context. This sample was taken from a study of blood T cell repertoires in COVID-19. In the study overall: Samples representing acute and convalescent COVID-19 were sourced from the United States, Italy and Spain. Nucleic acid was either cDNA or gDNA, and it came from T cells, B-cell-depleted T cells, or PBMCs.

Under the authors' procedure: Counts of nucleated cells, estimated from reference gene primer amplification, were obtained. The table came from immunoSEQ multiplex PCR; TCRdb's copy has only in-frame clones and leaves some out. V, J and clone size were drawn from that table, and D and trimming were deduced from the DNA. The sample includes about 60,000 clones, over 75% of them seen just once. Germline V CDR1 and CDR2: SGDLS, YYNGEE. Between the trimmed V and J ends, which lost 6 bases and 6 bases, there was a span of 17 bases. The CDR3 consists of 14 residues. Sequencing was done on a sample of peripheral blood. The chain couples TRBV9 to TRBJ2-3; D remains unclear. This receptor was identified in a human donor in a cohort sampled during active COVID-19. CDR3 DNA sequence: TGTGCCAGCACACCCACCACCCAGGTTGATACGCAGTATTTT. It encodes CASTPTTQVDTQYF.